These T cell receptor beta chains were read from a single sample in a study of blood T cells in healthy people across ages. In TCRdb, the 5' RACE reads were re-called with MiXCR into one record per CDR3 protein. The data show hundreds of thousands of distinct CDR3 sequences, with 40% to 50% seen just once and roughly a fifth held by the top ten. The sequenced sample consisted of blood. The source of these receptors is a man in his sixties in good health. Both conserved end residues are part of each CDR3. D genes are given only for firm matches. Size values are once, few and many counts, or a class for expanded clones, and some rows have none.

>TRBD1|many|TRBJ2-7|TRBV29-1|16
TGCAGCGTTGAAGACCCCCAGACAGGGTCCCCCTACGAGCAGTACTTC
CSVEDPQTGSPYEQYF
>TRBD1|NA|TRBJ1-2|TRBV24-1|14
TGTGCCACCAGCCACCGACAGGGGTCCTATGGCTACACCTTC
CATSHRQGSYGYTF
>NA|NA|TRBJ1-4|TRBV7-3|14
TGTGTCAGCAGCTTAAATTCCCGAGGTGAAAAACTGTTTTTT
CVSSLNSRGEKLFF
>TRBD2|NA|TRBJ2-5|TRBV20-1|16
TGCAGTGCTAGCCCTCGACTAGCGGGGGTAGGGGAGACCCAGTACTTC
CSASPRLAGVGETQYF
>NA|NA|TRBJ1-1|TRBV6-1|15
TGTGCCAGCAGGAACTTCCGTGCGGCGAACACTGAAGCTTTCTTT
CASRNFRAANTEAFF
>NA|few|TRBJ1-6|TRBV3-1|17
TGTGCCAGCAGCCAAGAGGGGCAGATCTCCTATAATTCACCCCTCCACTTT
CASSQEGQISYNSPLHF
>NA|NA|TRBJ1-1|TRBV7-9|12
TGTGCCAGCAGCTTCGGGAGGGTTCAAGCTTTCTTT
CASSFGRVQAFF
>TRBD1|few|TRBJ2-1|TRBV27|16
TGTGCCAGCAGTTCCTGGACAGGGGGCTCCTACAATGAGCAGTTCTTC
CASSSWTGGSYNEQFF
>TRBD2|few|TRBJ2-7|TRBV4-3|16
TGCGCCAGCAGCCAAGATCTAGCGGGGGAGGGGTACGAGCAGTACTTC
CASSQDLAGEGYEQYF
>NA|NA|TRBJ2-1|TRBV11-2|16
TGTGCCAGCAGCTCCCTGGAGGGGGCCTCACAAGAGACCCAGTTCTTC
CASSSLEGASQETQFF
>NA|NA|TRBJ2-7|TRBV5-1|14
TGCGCCAGCAGCCGAGTGATTGGAGCCTACGAGCAGTACTTC
CASSRVIGAYEQYF
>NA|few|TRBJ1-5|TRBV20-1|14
TGCAGTGCTAGCCGAGACAGACACAATCAGCCCCAGCATTTT
CSASRDRHNQPQHF
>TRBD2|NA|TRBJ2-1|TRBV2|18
TGTGCCAGCAGTGACCCTAGCGGGGGGGCTGATTCGGACAATGAGCAGTTCTTC
CASSDPSGGADSDNEQFF
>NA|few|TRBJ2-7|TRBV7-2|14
TGTGCCAGCCCAGGGGGGGGGGTTAGGAACGAGCAGTACTTC
CASPGGGVRNEQYF
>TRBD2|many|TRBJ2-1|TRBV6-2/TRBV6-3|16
TGTGCCAGCAGGGCACCGGGCGGGGGGCCCTACAATGAGCAGTTCTTC
CASRAPGGGPYNEQFF
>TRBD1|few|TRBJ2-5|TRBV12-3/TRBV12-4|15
TGTGCCAGCAGTTTATGGGAGGACAGGGACGAGACCCAGTACTTC
CASSLWEDRDETQYF
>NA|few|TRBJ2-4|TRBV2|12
TGTGCCAGCAGCGACCGGGACAACATTCAGTACTTC
CASSDRDNIQYF
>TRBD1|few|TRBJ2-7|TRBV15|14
TGTGCCACCAGCTACGGACAGGGGGCCCACGAGCAGTACTTC
CATSYGQGAHEQYF
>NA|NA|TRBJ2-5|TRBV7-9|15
TGTGCCAGCAGCTCCGAGCCTGGAGTCCAAGAGACCCAGTACTTC
CASSSEPGVQETQYF
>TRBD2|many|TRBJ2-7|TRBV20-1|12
TGCAGTGCTATCCGGGGGGGGTACGAGCAGTACTTC
CSAIRGGYEQYF
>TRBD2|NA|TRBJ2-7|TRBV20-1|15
TGCAGTGCCACATCCGCCGAGCGGGGGTGGGGCGAGCAGTACTTC
CSATSAERGWGEQYF
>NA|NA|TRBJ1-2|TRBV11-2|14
TGTGCCAGCAGCTTTGGAACACTGGGGTATGGCTACACCTTC
CASSFGTLGYGYTF
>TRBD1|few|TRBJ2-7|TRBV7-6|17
TGTGCCAGCAGCGGGCCCCAGGGGACAGGGGGCCTCTACGAGCAGTACTTC
CASSGPQGTGGLYEQYF
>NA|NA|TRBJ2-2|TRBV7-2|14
TGTGCCAGCAGCCCCACAGAAAAGTCCGGGGAGCTGTTTTTT
CASSPTEKSGELFF
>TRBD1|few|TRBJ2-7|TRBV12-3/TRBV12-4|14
TGTGCCAGCGGCTACAGGGGGCATTCGGACGAGCAGTACTTC
CASGYRGHSDEQYF
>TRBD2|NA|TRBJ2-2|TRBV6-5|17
TGTGCCAGCAGTTACGGACTAGCGGGGGGCGGAACCGGGGAGCTGTTTTTT
CASSYGLAGGGTGELFF
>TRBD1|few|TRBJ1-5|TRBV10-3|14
TGTGCCATCAAAGAGGACAGGGGAAATCAGCCCCAGCATTTT
CAIKEDRGNQPQHF
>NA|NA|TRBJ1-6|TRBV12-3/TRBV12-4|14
TGTGCCAGCAGTTTCGGGGGGCCGGCTTCACCCCTCCACTTT
CASSFGGPASPLHF
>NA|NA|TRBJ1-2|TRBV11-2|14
TGTGCCAGCACCTCGGGGTCGGCGCACTATGGCTGCACCTTC
CASTSGSAHYGCTF
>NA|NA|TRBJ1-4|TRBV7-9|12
TGTGCCAGCATCTTAGGGCGAGGAAAACTGTTTTTT
CASILGRGKLFF
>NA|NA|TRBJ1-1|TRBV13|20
TGTGCCAGCAGCTTAGGTCATGTGAACAGGCCCCTTCTTCGTGACACTGAAGCTTTCTTT
CASSLGHVNRPLLRDTEAFF
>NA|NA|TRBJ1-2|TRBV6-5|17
TGTGCCAGCAGTTACGGCAACCGACAGGCCCTCCCATCTGGCTACACCTTC
CASSYGNRQALPSGYTF
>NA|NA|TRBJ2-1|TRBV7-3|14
TGTGCCAGCAGCTTAACAAGGTCGAGCAATGAGCAGTTCTTC
CASSLTRSSNEQFF
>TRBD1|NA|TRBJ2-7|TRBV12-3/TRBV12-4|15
TGTGCCAGCAGTCCGACCGGGACAGGGGGTCACGAGCAGTACTTC
CASSPTGTGGHEQYF
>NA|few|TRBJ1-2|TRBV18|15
TGTGCCAGCTCTGTAACTATGGACAGTAACTATGGCTACACCTTC
CASSVTMDSNYGYTF
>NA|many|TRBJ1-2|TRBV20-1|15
TGCAGTGCTAGGCCCCAAGGGGGGGCTAACTATGGCTACACCTTC
CSARPQGGANYGYTF
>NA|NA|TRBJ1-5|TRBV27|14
TGTGCCAGCCGGGGACCGCTCGGCAATCAGCCCCAGCATTTT
CASRGPLGNQPQHF
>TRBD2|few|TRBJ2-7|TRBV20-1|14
TGCAGTGCTAGAGATCCGCGGGGGGAGGATGAGCAGTACTTC
CSARDPRGEDEQYF
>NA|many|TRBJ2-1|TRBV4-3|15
TGCGCCAGCAGCCAAGATAACAGGGAGTCCGTTGAGCAGTTCTTC
CASSQDNRESVEQFF
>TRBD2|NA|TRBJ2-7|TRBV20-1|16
TGTAGTGCCGAAGGGCCCCTAGCGGGGGACTACAATGAGCAGTACTTC
CSAEGPLAGDYNEQYF
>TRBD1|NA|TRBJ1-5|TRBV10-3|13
TGTGCCATCAGAGGGACAGGGGCCCAGCCCCAGCATTTT
CAIRGTGAQPQHF
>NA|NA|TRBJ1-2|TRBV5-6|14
TGTGCCAGCAGCTTGGAGGGGAGGACCTATGGCTACACCTTC
CASSLEGRTYGYTF
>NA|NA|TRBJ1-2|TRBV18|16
TGTGCCAGCTCGCCCGTTAGTGGGGCTCCCGGGGATGGCTACACCTTC
CASSPVSGAPGDGYTF
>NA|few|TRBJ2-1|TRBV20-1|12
TGCAGTGTTCAACTAGGCGACAATGAGCAGTTCTTC
CSVQLGDNEQFF
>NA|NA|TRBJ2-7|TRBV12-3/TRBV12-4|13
TGTGCCAGCAGTTACACGGGGGTCGACGAGCAGTACTTC
CASSYTGVDEQYF
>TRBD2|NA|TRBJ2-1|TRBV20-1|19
TGCAGTGCTAGAGAATCTAGGACTAGCGGGGGGGCGCGGTACAATGAGCAGTTCTTC
CSARESRTSGGARYNEQFF
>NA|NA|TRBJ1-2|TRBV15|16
TGTGCCACCAGCAGAGACGAGGGGCAGGGTAGAGGCGGCTACACCTTC
CATSRDEGQGRGGYTF
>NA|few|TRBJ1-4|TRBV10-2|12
TGCGCCAGCAGTGAGTCGAGGGAAAAACTGTTTTTT
CASSESREKLFF
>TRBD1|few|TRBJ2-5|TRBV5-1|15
TGCGCCAGCAGCCCTGGGACAGGGGTTAAAGAGACCCAGTACTTC
CASSPGTGVKETQYF
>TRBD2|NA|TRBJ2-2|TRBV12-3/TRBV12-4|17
TGTGCCAGCAGCTCTCCTGGACTAGCGGGAGGATCCGGGGAGCTGTTTTTT
CASSSPGLAGGSGELFF
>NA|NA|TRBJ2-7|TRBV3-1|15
TGTGCCAGCAGCCAAGGCGGTTGGGGGAGATACGAGCAGTACTTC
CASSQGGWGRYEQYF
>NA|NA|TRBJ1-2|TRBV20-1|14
TGCAGTGCTAGAGATCTTACAGCGAACTATGGCTACACCTTC
CSARDLTANYGYTF
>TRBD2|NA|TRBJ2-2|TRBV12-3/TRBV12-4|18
TGTGCCAGCGGAGGAGGCTCCAGCGGGGGGCCGAACACCGGGGAGCTGTTTTTT
CASGGGSSGGPNTGELFF
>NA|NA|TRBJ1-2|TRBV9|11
TGTGCCAGCAGTGGTGTTGGTGACTACACCTTC
CASSGVGDYTF